The T cell receptor beta chain under discussion was sequenced for a study of blood T cell repertoires in COVID-19. As for the study in general: Samples taken during acute and convalescent COVID-19 were collected in the United States, Italy and Spain. T cells, B-cell-depleted T cells, or PBMCs provided the cDNA or gDNA that served as material.

Deletions cut 4 bases from V and 0 bases from J, with 15 bases between. From germline, CDR1 is LNHDA and CDR2 SQIVND (reference sequence). CDR3 length: 16 residues. Source study methods: Amplified reference gene primers provided the basis for estimating nucleated cell counts. Assay used: immunoSEQ multiplex PCR; TCRdb lists only in-frame clones, some missing. V and J calls and clone size are copied from that table; D and trimming were computed from the DNA. The repertoire holds under 250,000 clones, approximately 86% seen once, with more than 6.5% in the top ten. The TCR comes from a woman aged 70-85 years with active or convalescent COVID-19. The chain recombines TRBV19 with TRBJ1-1; TRBD1 is a possible D gene (5 bases). The sequenced sample consisted of peripheral blood. CDR3 region: CASSTPVVGVNTEAFF. CDR3 coding DNA: TGTGCCAGTAGTACCCCCGTGGTAGGGGTGAACACTGAAGCTTTCTTT.